A single sample gave rise to the 15 T cell receptor gamma chains below, sequenced in a study of Vδ1+ human thymocytes. General observations from the study: Thymic TRG and TRD repertoires appeared highly polyclonal.

Extracted RNA was reverse transcribed into cDNA. The CDR3 regions were amplified by multiplex PCR from V-gene primers to a constant-region primer. TCRdb redid clone calling on the multiplex PCR reads using CATT. The sample contains several thousand gamma-chain clones, less than 70% of which appear only once. No antigen has been assigned to these receptors. Material for sequencing was Vdelta1+ gamma-delta thymocytes from the thymus. The subset here: FACS-sorted CD3+ TCRalphabeta- TCRVdelta1+ TCRVdelta2- thymocytes. These receptors originate from a girl under three years old who had congenital heart surgery.

Worth noting for this clone: The sample has other DNA sequences that encode this CDR3 too. This chain joins TRGV3 and TRGJ1 or TRGJ2. The J gene comes from matching the DNA to germline here; TCRdb lacks it. CDR1 is VTNTFY and CDR2 is YDVSTARD in the germline V gene (reference sequence). This CDR3 is 14 amino acids long. The V and J ends lost 1 base and 1 base, in that order; junction bases with no gene match: 4. In nucleotides, the CDR3 is TGTGCCACCTGGGACAGAACTAATTATTATAAGAAACTCTTT. Translating gives CATWDRTNYYKKLF.

This chain connects TRGV3 to TRGJ1 or TRGJ2. No J gene was available from TCRdb, and it was assigned here by a germline match of the DNA. The CDR3 consists of 12 residues. V trimming: 0 bases; J trimming: 8 bases; junction bases outside the gene matches: 4. The germline CDR1 and CDR2 sequences are VTNTFY and YDVSTARD (reference sequence). CDR3 amino acids: CATWDRINKKLF. CDR3 in DNA: TGTGCCACCTGGGACAGGATTAATAAGAAACTCTTT.

The chain has TRGV3 and TRGJ1 or TRGJ2. TCRdb gives no J gene; it was assigned here by matching the DNA to germline. V trimming: 3 bases; J trimming: 6 bases; junction bases outside the gene matches: 5. Germline V gene sequence: CDR1 VTNTFY, CDR2 YDVSTARD (reference sequence). The CDR3 is 12 amino acids. The CDR3 DNA sequence: TGTGCCACCTGGGACTACGGTTATAAGAAACTCTTT. It specifies CATWDYGYKKLF.

This chain joins TRGV3 and TRGJP2. TCRdb gives no J gene; it was assigned here by matching the DNA to germline. CDR1 is VTNTFY, CDR2 YDVSTARD, per germline (reference sequence). J lost 3 bases, V lost 1 base, and 14 bases had no gene match. The CDR3 runs 18 residues. Here the CDR3 DNA reads TGTGCCACCTGGGACAGCATGTCCCGGAGGGGTAGTGATTGGATCAAGACGTTT. Amino acids: CATWDSMSRRGSDWIKTF.

This clone occurred a few times. This chain uses TRGV4 with TRGJ1 or TRGJ2. The V and J ends lost 0 bases and 3 bases, in that order; junction bases with no gene match: 5. Germline CDR1 is EGSTGY and CDR2 is YDSYTSSV. This CDR3 is 14 amino acids long. Here the CDR3 reads CATWDGPTYYKKLF. The CDR3, as DNA: TGTGCCACCTGGGATGGGCCCACTTATTATAAGAAACTCTTT.

The chain couples TRGV3 to TRGJ1 or TRGJ2. Germline matching of the DNA provided the J gene here, since TCRdb leaves it blank. Germline values: CDR1 VTNTFY, CDR2 YDVSTARD (reference sequence). The junction had 9 bases not matched to a gene; V was cut back by 1 base and J by 3 bases. CDR3 length: 15 amino acids. The CDR3 loop is CATWDRRDPYYKKLF. The CDR3 coding sequence is TGTGCCACCTGGGACAGAAGGGACCCTTATTATAAGAAACTCTTT.

A few counts support this clone. This chain uses TRGV2 with TRGJ1 or TRGJ2. Per the germline V gene, CDR1 is EGSNGY and CDR2 is YDSYNSKV. The CDR3 runs 14 residues. Losses at the gene ends were 4 bases for V and 3 bases for J; bases not matched to a gene: 9. For the CDR3, the DNA is TGTGCCACCTGGGATAGGATCGGTTATTATAAGAAACTCTTT. It encodes CATWDRIGYYKKLF.

The chain employs TRGV9 and TRGJ1 or TRGJ2. TCRdb supplies no J gene; here it was assigned by aligning the nucleotide sequence to germline. CDR1 is GITISATS, CDR2 ISYDGTV, per germline (reference sequence). The CDR3 covers 13 residues. V shed 2 bases, J shed 7 bases, and the junction held 8 bases outside the gene matches. This chain's CDR3 is CALWEDSKYKKLF. In DNA, the CDR3 is TGTGCCTTGTGGGAGGATTCCAAGTATAAGAAACTCTTT.

Remarks on this clone: Other DNA sequences within the sample encode an identical CDR3. This chain uses TRGV9 with TRGJ1 or TRGJ2. Here the J gene was assigned by germline matching of the DNA, as TCRdb has none. J was trimmed by 9 bases and V by 1 base; bases with no gene match: 3. The germline CDR1 and CDR2 sequences are GITISATS and ISYDGTV (reference sequence). This CDR3 comprises 11 residues. The CDR3 loop is CALWEVTKKLF. CDR3 coding DNA: TGTGCCTTGTGGGAGGTAACTAAGAAACTCTTT.

The V segment is TRGV2, and no J call was made. This CDR3 comprises 16 residues. Germline V gene data show CDR1 as EGSNGY and CDR2 as YDSYNSKV. CDR3 sequence (DNA): TGTGCCACCTGGGACGGGCCGTCATCCGATTATTATAAGGAACTCTTC. It encodes CATWDGPSSDYYKELF.

J is TRGJP1 and V is TRGV8. In the absence of a J gene in TCRdb, the DNA was matched to germline to assign it here. This CDR3 contains 17 residues. Germline V gives CDR1 VENAVY, CDR2 YDSYNSRV. V shed 2 bases and J 8 bases; nucleotides not matched to a gene: 17. The CDR3 region is CATWDIPTRAGGWFKIF. The CDR3 nucleotides are TGTGCCACCTGGGATATCCCGACGCGTGCTGGGGGTTGGTTCAAGATATTT.

Concerning this clone: At the DNA level, this CDR3 is encoded by other sequences in the same sample as well. The gene calls are TRGV9 and TRGJ1 or TRGJ2. Here the J gene came from matching the DNA to germline, since TCRdb omits it. Germline CDR1 GITISATS, CDR2 ISYDGTV (reference sequence). This CDR3 contains 13 residues. The J segment lost 1 base and the V segment lost 3 bases, leaving 3 bases of the junction unmatched. CDR3 loop: CALWETNYYKKLF. The CDR3 bases are TGTGCCTTGTGGGAGACCAATTATTATAAGAAACTCTTT.

This chain joins TRGV2 and TRGJ1 or TRGJ2. Germline V CDR1 and CDR2: EGSNGY, YDSYNSKV. V dropped 0 bases and J dropped 7; count of bases not matched to a gene: 9. This CDR3 has 14 residues. CDR3 residues: CATWDGLTGYKKLF. The CDR3, as DNA: TGTGCCACCTGGGACGGGCTTACAGGCTATAAGAAACTCTTT.

J is TRGJ1 or TRGJ2 and V is TRGV2. As TCRdb names no J gene, one was assigned here on the basis of a DNA match to germline. Germline V gene data show CDR1 as EGSNGY and CDR2 as YDSYNSKV. The CDR3 sequence is 12 residues long. The V gene end was trimmed by 0 bases and the J gene end by 12 bases; junction bases not matched to a gene: 8. CDR3 region: CATWDGPAGKLF. The CDR3, as DNA: TGTGCCACCTGGGACGGGCCCGCGGGGAAACTCTTT.

This clone was detected only a few times. The chain joins TRGV3 to TRGJ1 or TRGJ2. Germline V gene data show CDR1 as VTNTFY and CDR2 as YDVSTARD (reference sequence). This CDR3 has 12 residues. V lost 6 bases to trimming and J lost 10 bases; unmatched junction nucleotides: 12. The CDR3 DNA follows: TGTGCCACCTGGCCCGCCAGGGGCAAGAAACTCTTT. Protein product: CATWPARGKKLF.